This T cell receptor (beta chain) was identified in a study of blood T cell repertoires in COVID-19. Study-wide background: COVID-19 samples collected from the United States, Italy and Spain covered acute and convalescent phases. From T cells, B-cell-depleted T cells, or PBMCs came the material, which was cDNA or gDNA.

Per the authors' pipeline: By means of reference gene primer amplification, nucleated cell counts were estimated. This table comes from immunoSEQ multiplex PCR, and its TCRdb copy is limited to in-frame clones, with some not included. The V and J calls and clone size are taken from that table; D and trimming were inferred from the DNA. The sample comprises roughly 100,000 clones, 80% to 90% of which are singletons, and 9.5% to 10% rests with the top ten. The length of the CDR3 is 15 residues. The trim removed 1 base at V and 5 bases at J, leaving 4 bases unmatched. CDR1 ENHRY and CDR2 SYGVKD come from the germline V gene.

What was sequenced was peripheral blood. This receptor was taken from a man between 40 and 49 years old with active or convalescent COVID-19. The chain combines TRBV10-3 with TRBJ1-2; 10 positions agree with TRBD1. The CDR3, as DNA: TGTGCCATCAGTGAGTTGGACAGGGGGGGATATGGCTACACCTTC. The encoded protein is CAISELDRGGYGYTF.